Below, 31 T cell receptor beta chains from the same sample are listed, as sequenced in a study of OX40 agonist ivuxolimab in advanced cancers. Measured with immunoSEQ multiplex PCR; TCRdb has only the in-frame clones, and not every one. The data contain 55,000 to 70,000 clones, around 90% of them seen just once; the ten biggest clones take up about 1.3%. Specimen: CD4+ or CD8+ T cells sorted from blood, collected in a trial of the OX40 agonist ivuxolimab. The receptor set was obtained from an adult with an advanced solid tumor such as melanoma, head and neck, liver or kidney cancer.

This CDR3 reads CASSPGVYGRYTEAFF. The CDR3 DNA reads as TGTGCCAGCAGCCCTGGCGTATATGGGAGATACACTGAAGCTTTCTTT. The gene calls are TRBV5-8 and TRBJ1-1; D uncertain. This CDR3 comprises 16 residues. Germline V lookup: CDR1 SGHTS, CDR2 YDEGEE. The V gene lost 4 bases and the J gene lost 3 bases, with 19 bases spanning the gap.

The chain has TRBV30 and TRBJ1-4; 11 nucleotides agree with TRBD1. V lost 2 bases and J lost 7; bases outside the gene matches: 3. Germline V gene sequence: CDR1 GTSNPN, CDR2 SVGIG (reference sequence). This CDR3 is built from 14 residues. Here the CDR3 DNA reads TGTGCCTGGAGTACCGGGACAGGGGGTGAAAAACTGTTTTTT. Translated, it gives CAWSTGTGGEKLFF.

CDR3 residues: CASSLAIPGEETQYF. CDR3 bases: TGTGCCAGCAGCTTAGCGATTCCGGGGGAAGAGACCCAGTACTTC. V usage is TRBV7-9 and J usage is TRBJ2-5, with D maybe TRBD2 (6 bases). The CDR3 spans 15 residues. CDR1 is SEHNR and CDR2 is FQNEAQ in the germline V gene (reference sequence). Trimming shortened V by 0 bases and J by 3 bases, and 11 bases separated the two germline ends.

The DNA for the CDR3 is TGTGCCAGCAGCTTGTCCCCATTGAACACTGAAGCTTTCTTT. Translating gives CASSLSPLNTEAFF. The chain recombines TRBV7-2 with TRBJ1-1; D gene ambiguous. This CDR3 has 14 amino acids. The germline V gene has CDR1 SGHTA and CDR2 FQGNSA. V was clipped by 3 bases and J by 0 bases, with 8 bases between them.

In its sample, this clone was seen once. The chain recombines TRBV7-9 with TRBJ1-2; D remains ambiguous. The V and J ends lost 5 bases and 0 bases respectively, with 10 bases between them. In germline, CDR1 is SEHNR, CDR2 FQNEAQ (reference sequence). CDR3 length: 14 residues. Written as DNA, the CDR3 is TGTGCCAGCAGCCCAGGATTTGCTAACTATGGCTACACCTTC. Translating gives CASSPGFANYGYTF.

The table lists this clone with a count of one. V gene TRBV7-9 combines with J gene TRBJ2-3; D uncertain. CDR1 and CDR2 (germline): SEHNR, FQNEAQ (reference sequence). CDR3 length: 11 residues. V gave up 6 bases and J gave up 6 bases, with 7 bases separating them. CDR3 in amino acids: CASRLADTQYF. In DNA form, the CDR3 reads TGTGCCAGCAGACTCGCTGATACGCAGTATTTT.

The rearrangement uses TRBV6-6 and TRBJ1-1; maybe TRBD1 (5 bases). The CDR3 consists of 12 residues. Trimming shortened V by 5 bases and J by 7 bases, and 11 bases separated the two germline ends. CDR1 and CDR2 (germline): MNHNY, SVGAGI (reference sequence). The CDR3 loop reads CASSGGWNEAFF. DNA of the CDR3: TGTGCCAGCAGTGGGGGGTGGAATGAAGCTTTCTTT.

The CDR3 here is CASSLPSRESPYF. CDR3 DNA: TGTGCCAGCAGCCTCCCTAGTCGGGAGTCTCCGTACTTC. The chain uses TRBV11-2 and TRBJ2-7; TRBD2 is a possible D gene (6 bases). Germline CDR1 and CDR2: SGHAT and FQNNGV. Between the trimmed V and J ends, which lost 5 bases and 12 bases, there was a span of 20 bases. The CDR3 contains 13 residues.

The chain joins TRBV5-1 to TRBJ2-7; 8 nucleotides match TRBD1. CDR1 SGHRS and CDR2 YFSETQ come from the germline V gene. The junction had 4 bases not matched to a gene; V was cut back by 4 bases and J by 4 bases. CDR3 size: 13 residues. The CDR3 DNA reads as TGCGCCAGCAGCACAGGGGACAGGTACGAGCAGTACTTC. As protein: CASSTGDRYEQYF.

The chain combines TRBV7-8 with TRBJ2-7; D might be TRBD1 (6 bases). CDR3 size: 14 residues. Trimming stripped 6 bases from V and 4 bases from J, with 16 bases between. Germline V gene sequence: CDR1 SGHVS, CDR2 FQNEAQ. The chain's CDR3 is CASSQGVTGYEQYF. The CDR3 bases are TGTGCCAGCAGTCAAGGGGTTACAGGGTACGAGCAGTACTTC.

The chain carries TRBV7-9 and TRBJ1-2; 7 bases agree with TRBD1. Germline CDR1 and CDR2: SEHNR and FQNEAQ (reference sequence). J lost 8 bases, V lost 1 base, and 7 bases had no gene match. CDR3 length: 14 amino acids. The CDR3 is CASSLGTGAGGYTF. DNA for the CDR3: TGTGCCAGCAGCTTAGGGACAGGCGCGGGGGGCTACACCTTC.

V is TRBV28 and J is TRBJ1-4; D not certain. V was shortened by 8 bases and J by 2 bases, with 6 bases between the two germline ends. Germline assignment: CDR1 MDHEN and CDR2 SYDVKM. This CDR3 has 12 amino acids. CDR3 sequence reads: CASWRTNEKLFF. CDR3 nucleotides: TGTGCCAGCTGGCGGACTAATGAAAAACTGTTTTTT.

The CDR3 sequence: CASRPTSGSGYEQFF. The CDR3, as DNA: TGTGCCAGCCGCCCTACTAGCGGGAGTGGGTATGAGCAGTTCTTC. The chain has TRBV6-1 and TRBJ2-1, with 11 bases fitting TRBD2. Germline V gene lookup returns CDR1 MNHNS and CDR2 SASEGT. V dropped 8 bases and J dropped 8; count of bases not matched to a gene: 11. The CDR3 totals 15 residues.

The chain uses TRBV11-2 and TRBJ2-5, with 8 bases identical to TRBD1. V was clipped by 5 bases and J by 5 bases; unmatched bases: 7. This CDR3 spans 14 amino acids. Germline loops: CDR1 SGHAT, CDR2 FQNNGV. CDR3 region: CASSPGTGWETQYF. The CDR3 coding sequence is TGTGCCAGCAGCCCGGGGACAGGATGGGAGACCCAGTACTTC.

The CDR3 DNA reads as TGTGCCAGCAGCTTTAACATCCGGGACGGGGGAGATACGCAGTATTTT. Protein product: CASSFNIRDGGDTQYF. The rearrangement uses TRBV7-9 and TRBJ2-3; D might be TRBD2 (6 bases). The V end was cut by 3 bases, the J end by 5 bases, with 18 bases between. The V gene's germline CDR1 is SEHNR and CDR2 FQNEAQ (reference sequence). This CDR3 is built from 16 residues.

The genes are TRBV7-2 and TRBJ2-1; 11 positions agree with TRBD2. CDR3 length equals 16 residues. The ends lost 2 bases at V and 7 bases at J; junction bases unmatched: 7. Germline-derived CDR1 and CDR2 are SGHTA and FQGNSA. CDR3 loop: CASSLPGTSGPNEQFF. The CDR3 region has the DNA TGTGCCAGCAGCTTACCCGGGACTAGCGGTCCTAATGAGCAGTTCTTC.

The rearrangement joins TRBV7-2 to TRBJ2-2, with 13 nucleotides matching TRBD2. The germline V gene has CDR1 SGHTA and CDR2 FQGNSA. CDR3 length: 18 residues. V lost 5 bases and J lost 2; bases outside the gene matches: 8. The CDR3 protein is CASSPRTSGGLNTGELFF. Here the CDR3 DNA reads TGTGCCAGCAGCCCCCGGACTAGCGGGGGCCTTAACACCGGGGAGCTGTTTTTT.

The gene calls are TRBV5-8 and TRBJ2-2, with D hard to call. The V and J ends lost 0 bases and 4 bases respectively, with 10 bases between them. The CDR3 extends over 15 amino acids. Looked up from germline, CDR1 is SGHTS and CDR2 is YDEGEE. The CDR3 DNA sequence: TGTGCCAGCAGCTTGGGCACAGATCCCACCGGGGAGCTGTTTTTT. It translates to CASSLGTDPTGELFF.

The chain has TRBV30 and TRBJ2-7, with 12 bases that match TRBD1. This CDR3 spans 15 amino acids. Germline lookup yields CDR1 GTSNPN and CDR2 SVGIG (reference sequence). Trimming removed 2 bases from V and 4 bases from J; junction bases left unmatched: 6. The CDR3: CAWSNRDRGQYEQYF. CDR3 sequence (DNA): TGTGCCTGGAGTAATCGGGACAGGGGGCAATACGAGCAGTACTTC. Variable domain in full (rest from reference TRBV30 and TRBJ2-7): SQTIHQWPATLVQPVGSPLSLECTVEGTSNPNLYWYRQAAGRGLQLLFYSVGIGQISSEVPQNLSASRPQDRQFILSSKKLLLSDSGFYLCAWSNRDRGQYEQYFGPGTRLTVT.

The chain is built from TRBV6-6 and TRBJ2-7, with D unclear. Trimming cost V 7 bases and J 6 bases, with 16 bases left between them. Looked up from germline, CDR1 is MNHNY and CDR2 is SVGAGI (reference sequence). The CDR3 has 13 residues. The CDR3 region has the DNA TGTGCCAGCACCCGCGCAGCCCACGGCGAGCAGTACTTC. This codes for CASTRAAHGEQYF.

This chain joins TRBV5-5 and TRBJ1-5; D is uncertain. CDR3 length: 14 residues. From germline, CDR1 is SGHKS and CDR2 YYEKEE (reference sequence). Trimming left V 0 bases short and J 3 bases short, with 7 bases between. The CDR3 loop is CASSLGQPNQPQHF. The CDR3 DNA sequence: TGTGCCAGCAGCTTGGGCCAGCCCAATCAGCCCCAGCATTTT.

This rearrangement joins TRBV6-6 to TRBJ1-4; the D gene is possibly TRBD1 (5 bases). CDR1 and CDR2 from the germline V gene are MNHNY and SVGAGI (reference sequence). The CDR3 runs to 14 residues. The ends were cut back, 3 bases at V and 8 bases at J, with 13 bases in the middle. The CDR3 nucleotides read TGTGCCAGCAGTTATCAGGGAGTCATCGAAAAACTGTTTTTT. This encodes CASSYQGVIEKLFF.

Comment on this clone: The sample carries other DNA sequences with the same CDR3. The genes are TRBV2 and TRBJ2-7; possibly TRBD1 or TRBD2 for D (5 bases each). Germline V gene sequence: CDR1 SNHLY, CDR2 FYNNEI. The CDR3 has 13 residues. V was pared by 7 bases and J by 0 bases, with 10 bases between. CDR3 region: CASTPGTSYEQYF. CDR3 sequence (DNA): TGTGCCAGCACCCCCGGGACCTCCTACGAGCAGTACTTC.

The chain uses TRBV28 and TRBJ1-2; no firm D call. This CDR3 spans 15 amino acids. From germline, CDR1 is MDHEN and CDR2 SYDVKM. V dropped 4 bases and J dropped 1 base, with 13 bases sitting between them. The CDR3 protein is CASSSRQSHNYGYTF. For the CDR3, the DNA is TGTGCCAGCAGTTCCCGACAAAGCCATAACTATGGCTACACCTTC.

On this clone: Additional DNA sequences in this sample encode the identical CDR3. The rearrangement uses TRBV10-3 and TRBJ2-1, with D unresolved. In germline, CDR1 is ENHRY, CDR2 SYGVKD. This CDR3 comprises 13 residues. V lost 8 bases to trimming and J lost 12 bases, with 20 bases between them. In DNA, the CDR3 is TGTGCCATCGGGATCGGGCCCGGAACATCGCAGTTCTTC. This encodes CAIGIGPGTSQFF.

This sequence joins TRBV9 and TRBJ1-6; D unresolved. The germline V gene has CDR1 SGDLS and CDR2 YYNGEE. CDR3 length: 16 residues. Trimming shortened V by 0 bases and J by 5 bases, and 12 bases separated the two germline ends. CDR3 coding DNA: TGTGCCAGCAGCGTAGCGGCAGAGCCACATAATTCACCCCTCCACTTT. Translated, it gives CASSVAAEPHNSPLHF.

The chain recombines TRBV5-1 with TRBJ1-3; TRBD1 matches 11 bases. J lost 3 bases, V lost 3 bases, and 5 bases had no gene match. Germline loops: CDR1 SGHRS, CDR2 YFSETQ. The CDR3 covers 16 residues. CDR3 sequence reads: CASSSRTGGFGNTIYF. The CDR3 DNA follows: TGCGCCAGCAGCTCCCGGACAGGGGGCTTTGGAAACACCATATATTTT.

This sequence joins TRBV2 and TRBJ1-1; D gene ambiguous. Germline-derived CDR1 and CDR2 are SNHLY and FYNNEI. The length of the CDR3 is 13 residues. V was shortened by 4 bases and J by 0 bases, with 6 bases between the two germline ends. Here the CDR3 DNA reads TGTGCCAGCAGTGGAGAGATGAACACTGAAGCTTTCTTT. Its protein is CASSGEMNTEAFF.

The CDR3 sequence is CASSPDRGYSPLHF. DNA of the CDR3: TGTGCCAGCTCACCCGACAGGGGATATTCACCCCTCCACTTT. V is TRBV18 and J is TRBJ1-6, with TRBD1 matching 8 bases. This CDR3 region has 14 residues. Germline CDR1 KGHSH, CDR2 LQKENI. Trimming cost V 3 bases and J 8 bases; bases outside gene matches: 3.

This chain joins TRBV20-1 and TRBJ1-1; D gene ambiguous. This CDR3 has 11 amino acids. V lost 2 bases, J lost 5 bases, and 6 bases lay in between. Germline CDR1 is DFQATT and CDR2 is SNEGSKA (reference sequence). The CDR3 region is CSARSGTEAFF. Written as DNA, the CDR3 is TGCAGTGCTAGAAGTGGAACTGAAGCTTTCTTT.

This clone was seen only once. This sequence joins TRBV15 and TRBJ2-7, with 7 bases identical to TRBD2. The V gene end was trimmed by 1 base and the J gene end by 1 base; junction bases not matched to a gene: 4. The CDR3 totals 15 residues. Looked up from germline, CDR1 is LNHNV and CDR2 is YYDKDF (reference sequence). For the CDR3, the DNA is TGTGCCACCAGCAGAGTCACTAGCGAGTCCTACGAGCAGTACTTC. This codes for CATSRVTSESYEQYF.